This TCR beta chain stems from a study of HIV-infected patients and healthy controls. General study results and limits: HIV-infected patients shared fewer CDR3 sequences between individuals than healthy controls.

All unsorted peripheral T cells were captured because whole blood was used without fractionation. Reverse transcription used around 540 ng RNA and constant-region primers for alpha and beta. Using multiplexing indices, alpha and beta chain libraries were generated apart by chain-specific third strand synthesis. TCRdb reprocessed the 5' RACE reads via MiXCR and lists one record per CDR3 protein. The table shows 18,000 or so distinct CDR3 sequences, with 10% to 15% occurring only once. This clonotype was counted ten times or more. Its antigen remains unidentified. With V trimmed by 5 bases and J by 3 bases, 6 bases remained unmatched. Germline V lookup: CDR1 SGHTA, CDR2 FQGTGA. The CDR3 is 14 residues long.

The TCR sequence derives from an adult in good health. The V call is TRBV7-3, the J call TRBJ1-1, with 7 bases lining up with TRBD1. Input material: blood. The CDR3 coding sequence is TGTGCCAGCAGCGCCACAGGGGTCGACACTGAAGCTTTCTTT. Translating gives CASSATGVDTEAFF.